At least ten counts were recorded for the clone carrying this T cell receptor (beta chain). UMIs and sample barcodes were carried by the TCR alpha and TCR beta cDNA libraries that 5'RACE produced using constant-segment primers. TCRdb fed the 5' RACE reads into MiXCR, producing one record per CDR3 protein. The data contain some 450,000 distinct CDR3 sequences, about 19% of them singletons. This sample was included in a study of T-cell memory formation after mild COVID-19. Turning to the study itself: Clusters were largely donor specific.

CDR1 and CDR2 from the germline V gene are SGHTA and FQGNSA. Trimming took off 4 bases at V and 4 bases at J, with 13 bases between the two ends. The CDR3 extends over 14 amino acids. The sequence came from an adult woman who had mild COVID-19 (a few samples of this study predate the infection). Cell type and time point are not known. The sequencing input was PBMCs or a T cell subset sorted from them (not recorded which). The genes are TRBV7-2 and TRBJ2-5; D is ambiguous. CDR3 in DNA: TGTGCCAGCAGCTACACCGGGCTGGGAGAGACCCAGTACTTC. Protein: CASSYTGLGETQYF.